Following are 10 T cell receptor beta chains from one sample sequenced in a study of blood T cell repertoires in COVID-19. Measured with immunoSEQ multiplex PCR; TCRdb has only the in-frame clones, and not every one. The sample contains 150,000 to 200,000 clones, around 82% of which appear only once. Sequencing used peripheral blood. Every receptor here comes from a human donor with acute or convalescent COVID-19. The donor label of this sample is uncertain.

The chain has TRBV27 and TRBJ1-5; possibly TRBD1 for D (6 bases). CDR1 MNHEY and CDR2 SMNVEV come from the germline V gene (reference sequence). The CDR3 contains 16 residues. V was shortened by 2 bases and J by 5 bases, with 16 bases between the two germline ends. This CDR3 reads CASSLVGGAGYQPQHF. For the CDR3, the DNA is TGTGCCAGCAGTTTAGTGGGGGGGGCAGGCTATCAGCCCCAGCATTTT.

This clone appeared a few times. This chain connects TRBV2 to TRBJ2-7, with 9 bases matching TRBD2. V was pared by 2 bases and J by 9 bases, with 2 bases of the junction left unmatched. This CDR3 has 12 amino acids. CDR1 is SNHLY, CDR2 FYNNEI, per germline. DNA for the CDR3: TGTGCCAGCAGTGAACGACTAGCGGCGCAGTACTTC. This codes for CASSERLAAQYF.

The rearrangement links TRBV11-2 to TRBJ1-2, with 8 bases identical to TRBD1. V lost 2 bases and J lost 8; bases outside the gene matches: 7. CDR1 is SGHAT and CDR2 is FQNNGV in the germline V gene. The length of the CDR3 is 14 residues. Here the CDR3 reads CASSLLQGVGGYTF. CDR3 coding DNA: TGTGCCAGCAGCTTATTACAGGGGGTAGGCGGCTACACCTTC.

V is TRBV11-2 and J is TRBJ1-1; D remains ambiguous. There are 13 residues in the CDR3. Germline-derived CDR1 and CDR2 are SGHAT and FQNNGV. The ends were cut back, 6 bases at V and 5 bases at J, with 13 bases in the middle. Here the CDR3 reads CASSSRPGTEAFF. For the CDR3, the DNA is TGTGCCAGCAGTTCCCGTCCGGGGACTGAAGCTTTCTTT.

The chain combines TRBV19 with TRBJ1-1; no reliable D call. CDR3 length: 16 residues. V was shortened by 8 bases and J by 1 base, with 20 bases between the two germline ends. The germline V gene encodes CDR1 LNHDA and CDR2 SQIVND (reference sequence). CDR3 nucleotides: TGTGCCAGTCGAGAATACCTGAGTAAAACGAACACTGAAGCTTTCTTT. As protein: CASREYLSKTNTEAFF.

J is TRBJ2-7 and V is TRBV5-1; D is uncertain. CDR1 and CDR2 (germline): SGHRS, YFSETQ. V was clipped by 2 bases and J by 5 bases, with 17 bases between them. The CDR3 runs to 15 residues. The CDR3 coding sequence is TGCGCCAGCAGCTTCCTCCGACACACCGTCAACGAGCAGTACTTC. It specifies CASSFLRHTVNEQYF.

The chain couples TRBV15 to TRBJ1-2; 10 positions match TRBD1. Trimming took 4 bases from V and 5 from J; bases not matched to a gene: 4. CDR1 LNHNV and CDR2 YYDKDF come from the germline V gene (reference sequence). The CDR3 is made up of 14 amino acids. CDR3 residues: CATSTGTGVYGYTF. CDR3 DNA: TGTGCCACCAGCACCGGGACAGGGGTTTATGGCTACACCTTC.

The chain uses TRBV6-2 or TRBV6-3 and TRBJ2-4; 11 nucleotides align to TRBD2. CDR3 size: 19 residues. The germline V gene has CDR1 MNHEY and CDR2 SVGEGT. V was pared by 1 base and J by 1 base, with 9 bases of the junction left unmatched. The CDR3: CASSYWLAGGPLAKNIQYF. The DNA of the CDR3 is TGTGCCAGCAGTTACTGGTTAGCGGGAGGGCCGTTGGCCAAAAACATTCAGTACTTC.

As for this clone: A read error is possible here, since a much larger clone lies one base away. The chain has TRBV5-4 and TRBJ2-6; D is undetermined. The V end lost 4 bases, the J end lost 0 bases, and 5 bases lay between the germline ends. The CDR3 covers 14 residues. CDR1 is SGHNT and CDR2 is YYREEE in the germline V gene (reference sequence). The CDR3 loop reads CASSPSSGANVLTF. The CDR3 region has the DNA TGTGCCAGCAGCCCGTCCTCTGGGGCCAACGTCCTGACTTTC.

This clone was recorded only once. The V and J genes are TRBV30 and TRBJ2-7, with a possible D match to TRBD1 (6 bases). CDR3 size: 13 residues. CDR1 and CDR2 (germline): GTSNPN, SVGIG (reference sequence). V dropped 5 bases and J dropped 7 bases, with 18 bases sitting between them. CDR3 protein: CAWGEQGPLEQYF. The DNA of the CDR3 is TGTGCCTGGGGGGAACAGGGACCCCTGGAGCAGTACTTC.